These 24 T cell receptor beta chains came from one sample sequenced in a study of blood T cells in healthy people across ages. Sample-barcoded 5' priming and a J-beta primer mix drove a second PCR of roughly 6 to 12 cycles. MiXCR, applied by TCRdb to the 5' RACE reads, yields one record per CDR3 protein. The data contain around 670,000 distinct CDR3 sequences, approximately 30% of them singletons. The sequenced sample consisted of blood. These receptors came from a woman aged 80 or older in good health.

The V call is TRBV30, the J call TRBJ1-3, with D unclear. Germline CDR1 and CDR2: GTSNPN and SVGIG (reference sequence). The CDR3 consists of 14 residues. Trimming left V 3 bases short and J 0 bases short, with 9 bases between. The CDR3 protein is CAWRYRSSGNTIYF. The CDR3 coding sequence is TGTGCCTGGAGGTACAGAAGCTCTGGAAACACCATATATTTT.

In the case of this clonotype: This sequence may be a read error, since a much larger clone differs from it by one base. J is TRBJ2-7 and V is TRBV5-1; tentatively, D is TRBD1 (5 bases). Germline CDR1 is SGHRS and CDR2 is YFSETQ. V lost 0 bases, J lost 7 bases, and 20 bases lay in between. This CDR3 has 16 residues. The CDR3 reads CASSLAPQALPNEQYF. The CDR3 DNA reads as TGCGCCAGCAGCTTGGCCCCACAGGCACTCCCCAATGAGCAGTACTTC.

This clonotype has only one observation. The CDR3 DNA sequence: TGCAGGGGTGGACAGGGCTATGGCTACACCTTC. Amino acids: CRGGQGYGYTF. This chain uses TRBV20-1 with TRBJ1-2; TRBD1 aligns across 8 bases. CDR3 length equals 11 residues. CDR1 DFQATT and CDR2 SNEGSKA come from the germline V gene (reference sequence).

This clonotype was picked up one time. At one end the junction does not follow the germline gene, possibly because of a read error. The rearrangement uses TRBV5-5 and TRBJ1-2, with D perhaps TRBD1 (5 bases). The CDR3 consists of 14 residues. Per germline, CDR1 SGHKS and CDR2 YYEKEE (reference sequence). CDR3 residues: CASSPDGGGYGHTF. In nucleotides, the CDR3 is TGTGCCAGCAGCCCCGACGGTGGGGGATATGGCCACACCTTC.

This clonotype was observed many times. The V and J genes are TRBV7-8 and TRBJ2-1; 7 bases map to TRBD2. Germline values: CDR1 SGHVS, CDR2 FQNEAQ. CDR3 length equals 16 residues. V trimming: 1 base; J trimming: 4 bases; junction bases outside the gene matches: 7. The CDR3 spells CASSLGLGGSYNEQFF. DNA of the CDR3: TGTGCCAGCAGCTTAGGTCTCGGGGGGAGTTACAATGAGCAGTTCTTC.

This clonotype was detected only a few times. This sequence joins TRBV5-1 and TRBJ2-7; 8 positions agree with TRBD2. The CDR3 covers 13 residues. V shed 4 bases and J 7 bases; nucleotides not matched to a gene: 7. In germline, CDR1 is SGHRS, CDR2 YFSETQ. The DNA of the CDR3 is TGCGCCAGCAGCCCGGCGGGGGGCTGGGAGCAGTACTTC. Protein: CASSPAGGWEQYF.

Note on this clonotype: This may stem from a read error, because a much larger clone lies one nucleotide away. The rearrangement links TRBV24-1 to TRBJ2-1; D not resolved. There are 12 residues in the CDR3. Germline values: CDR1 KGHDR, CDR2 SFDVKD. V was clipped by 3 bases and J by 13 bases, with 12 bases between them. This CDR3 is CATSDLTSDQFF. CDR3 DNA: TGTGCCACCAGTGATCTGACAAGTGACCAGTTCTTC.

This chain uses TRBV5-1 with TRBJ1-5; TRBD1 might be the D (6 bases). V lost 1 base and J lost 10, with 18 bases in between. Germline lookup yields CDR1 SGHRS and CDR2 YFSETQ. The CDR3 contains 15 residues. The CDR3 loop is CASSLTGGAVHPQHF. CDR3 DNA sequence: TGCGCCAGCAGCTTGACCGGGGGGGCGGTTCACCCCCAGCATTTT.

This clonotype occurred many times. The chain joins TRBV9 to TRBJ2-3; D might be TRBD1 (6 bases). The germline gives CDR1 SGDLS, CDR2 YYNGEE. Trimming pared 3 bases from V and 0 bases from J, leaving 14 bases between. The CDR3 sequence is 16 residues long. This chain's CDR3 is CASSAPQGRSTDTQYF. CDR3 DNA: TGTGCCAGCAGCGCTCCTCAGGGGCGGAGCACAGATACGCAGTATTTT.

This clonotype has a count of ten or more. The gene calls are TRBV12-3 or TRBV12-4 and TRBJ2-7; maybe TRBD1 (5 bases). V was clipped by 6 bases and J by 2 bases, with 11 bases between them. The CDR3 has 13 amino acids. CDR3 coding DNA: TGTGCCAGCAGGGACACCGTAGCCTACGAGCAGTACTTC. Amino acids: CASRDTVAYEQYF.

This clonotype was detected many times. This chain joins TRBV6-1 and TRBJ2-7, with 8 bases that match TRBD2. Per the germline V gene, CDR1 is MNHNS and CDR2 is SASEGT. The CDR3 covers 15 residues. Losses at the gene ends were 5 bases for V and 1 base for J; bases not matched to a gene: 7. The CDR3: CASSSRRLASYEQYF. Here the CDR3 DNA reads TGTGCCAGCAGTTCACGTCGACTAGCGTCCTACGAGCAGTACTTC.

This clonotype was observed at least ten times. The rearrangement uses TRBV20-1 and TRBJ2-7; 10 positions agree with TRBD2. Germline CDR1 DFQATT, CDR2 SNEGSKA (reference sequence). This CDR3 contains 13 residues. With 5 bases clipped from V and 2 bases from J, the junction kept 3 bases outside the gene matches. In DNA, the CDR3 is TGCAGTGCTCCACTAGCGGGGCCCTACGAGCAGTACTTC. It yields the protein CSAPLAGPYEQYF.

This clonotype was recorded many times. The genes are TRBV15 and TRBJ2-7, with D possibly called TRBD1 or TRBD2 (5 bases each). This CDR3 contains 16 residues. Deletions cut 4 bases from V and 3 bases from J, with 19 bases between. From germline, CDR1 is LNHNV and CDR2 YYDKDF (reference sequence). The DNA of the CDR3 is TGTGCCACCAGCAATCTAGCTCAGGGACCATACTACGAGCAGTACTTC. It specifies CATSNLAQGPYYEQYF.

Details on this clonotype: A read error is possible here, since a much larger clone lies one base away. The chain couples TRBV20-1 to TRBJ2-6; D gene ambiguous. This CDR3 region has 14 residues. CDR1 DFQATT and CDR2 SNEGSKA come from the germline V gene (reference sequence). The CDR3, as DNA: TGCAATGCTAGAGACCACTCTGGGGCCAACGTCCTGACTTTC. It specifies CNARDHSGANVLTF.

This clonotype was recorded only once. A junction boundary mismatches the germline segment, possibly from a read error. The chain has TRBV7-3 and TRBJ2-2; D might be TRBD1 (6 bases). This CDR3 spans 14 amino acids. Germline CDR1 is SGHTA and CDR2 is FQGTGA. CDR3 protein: CTSSTSGDTGELFF. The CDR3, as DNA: TGTACCAGCAGCACCTCAGGGGACACCGGGGAGCTGTTTTTT.

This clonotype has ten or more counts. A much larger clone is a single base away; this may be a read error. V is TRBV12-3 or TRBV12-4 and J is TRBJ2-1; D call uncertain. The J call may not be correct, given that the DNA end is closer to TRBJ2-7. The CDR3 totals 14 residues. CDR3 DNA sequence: TGTGCCAGCAGGAGTATGAGCTCCTACAATGAGCAGTACTTC. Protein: CASRSMSSYNEQYF.

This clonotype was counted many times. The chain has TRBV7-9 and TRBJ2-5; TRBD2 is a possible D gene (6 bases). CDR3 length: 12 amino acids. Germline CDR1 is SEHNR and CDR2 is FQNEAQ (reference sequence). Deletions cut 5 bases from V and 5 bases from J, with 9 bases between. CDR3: CASSPGDETQYF. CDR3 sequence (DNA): TGTGCCAGCAGCCCGGGGGACGAGACCCAGTACTTC.

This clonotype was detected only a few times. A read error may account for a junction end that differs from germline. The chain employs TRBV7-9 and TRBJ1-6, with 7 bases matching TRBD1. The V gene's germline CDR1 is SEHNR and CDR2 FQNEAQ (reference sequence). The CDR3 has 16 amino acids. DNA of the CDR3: TGTGCCGGCAGCTCCGGTACAGGGGCGGGCGATTCACCCCTCCACTTT. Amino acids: CAGSSGTGAGDSPLHF.

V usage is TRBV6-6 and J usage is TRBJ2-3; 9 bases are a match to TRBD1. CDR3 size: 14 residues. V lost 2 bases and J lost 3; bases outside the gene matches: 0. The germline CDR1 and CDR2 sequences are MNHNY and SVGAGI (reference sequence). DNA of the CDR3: TGTGCCAGCAGTTACGGACAGGGGACAGATACGCAGTATTTT. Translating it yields CASSYGQGTDTQYF.

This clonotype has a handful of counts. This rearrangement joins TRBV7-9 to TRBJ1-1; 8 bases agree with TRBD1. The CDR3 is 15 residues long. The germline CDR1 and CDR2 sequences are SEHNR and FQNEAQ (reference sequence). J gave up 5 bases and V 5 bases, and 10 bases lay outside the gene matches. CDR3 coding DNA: TGTGCCAGCAGCCCGGACAGGGCGTGGGGTACTGAAGCTTTCTTT. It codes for CASSPDRAWGTEAFF.

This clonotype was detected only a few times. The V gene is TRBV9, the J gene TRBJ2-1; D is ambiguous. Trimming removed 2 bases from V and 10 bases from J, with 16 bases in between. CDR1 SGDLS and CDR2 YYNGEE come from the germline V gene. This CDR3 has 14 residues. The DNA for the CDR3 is TGTGCCAGCAGCGTGAACCCTCTCGTTCACGAGCAGTTCTTC. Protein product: CASSVNPLVHEQFF. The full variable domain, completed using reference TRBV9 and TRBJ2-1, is DSGVTQTPKHLITATGQRVTLRCSPRSGDLSVYWYQQSLDQGLQFLIQYYNGEERAKGNILERFSAQQFPDLHSELNLSSLELGDSALYFCASSVNPLVHEQFFGPGTRLTVL.

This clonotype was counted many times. This CDR3 reads CATSREIAGGPETQYF. Here the CDR3 DNA reads TGTGCCACCAGCAGAGAAATAGCGGGGGGGCCGGAGACCCAGTACTTC. The chain combines TRBV15 with TRBJ2-5; 11 nucleotides align to TRBD2. V gave up 0 bases and J gave up 5 bases; unmatched junction bases: 5. Looked up from germline, CDR1 is LNHNV and CDR2 is YYDKDF (reference sequence). The CDR3 contains 16 residues. Based on the CDR3 plus reference TRBV15 and TRBJ2-5, the full variable domain is DAMVIQNPRYQVTQFGKPVTLSCSQTLNHNVMYWYQQKSSQAPKLLFHYYDKDFNNEADTPDNFQSRRPNTSFCFLDIRSPGLGDTAMYLCATSREIAGGPETQYFGPGTRLLVL.

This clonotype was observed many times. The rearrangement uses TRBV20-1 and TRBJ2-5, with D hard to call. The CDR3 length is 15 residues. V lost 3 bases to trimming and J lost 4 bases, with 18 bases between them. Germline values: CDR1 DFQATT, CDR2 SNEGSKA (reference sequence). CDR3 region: CSASPGLGSSETQYF. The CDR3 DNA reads TGCAGTGCTAGTCCCGGTCTAGGCTCCTCAGAGACCCAGTACTTC.

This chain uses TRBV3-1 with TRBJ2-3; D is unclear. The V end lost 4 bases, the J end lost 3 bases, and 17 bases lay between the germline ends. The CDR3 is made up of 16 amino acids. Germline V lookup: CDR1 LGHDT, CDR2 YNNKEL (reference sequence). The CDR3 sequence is CASSRFLGVNTDTQYF. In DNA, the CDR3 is TGTGCCAGCAGCCGGTTCCTTGGGGTTAATACAGATACGCAGTATTTT.